These T cell receptor beta chains were read from a single sample in a study of T cell responses to AZD1222 COVID-19 vaccine. The protocol was immunoSEQ multiplex PCR, while the TCRdb copy is restricted to in-frame clones and leaves out a portion. This table holds some 110,000 clones, 88% found once. This sample comprised peripheral blood, obtained on day 0 of AZD1222 vaccination. These receptor sequences come from an adult in good health. Both conserved end residues are part of each CDR3. Each record gives: V gene, J gene, CDR3 protein.

>TRBV29-1|TRBJ2-2
CSVDRGYAGELFF
>TRBV5-1|TRBJ2-3
CASSLRTGSTDTQYF
>TRBV6-1|TRBJ2-1
CASSEWGVSYNEQFF
>TRBV3-1/TRBV3-2|TRBJ1-6
CASSQGNNSPLHF
>TRBV6-5|TRBJ2-1
CASSYSPGLYNEQFF
>TRBV2|TRBJ1-1
CASRTTGDGEAFF
>TRBV19|TRBJ1-3
CASSALPGQRRQGNTIYF
>TRBV11-2|TRBJ1-5
CASSPEGQVNQPQHF
>TRBV2|TRBJ2-7
CASRGTYEQYF
>TRBV6-5|TRBJ2-7
CASSNWAGVLYEQYF